Listed below are T cell receptor beta chains from one sample, sequenced in a study of T cells in Graves' hyperthyroidism and ophthalmopathy. TCRdb processed the multiplex PCR reads anew with MiXCR; each CDR3 protein has one entry. Here the sample spans about 320,000 distinct CDR3 sequences, roughly 17% being singletons. Sequenced input: blood. The receptors were sampled from a young man with Graves' hyperthyroidism. The CDR3 runs from the conserved cysteine through the conserved F or W. A D gene is named only where the DNA matches it firmly. Only part of the rows carry a size: once, few, many, or a class if the clone is expanded.

CSAPTWRAGGNEQYF,TGCAGCGCCCCAACATGGAGGGCCGGGGGAAATGAGCAGTACTTC,TRBV29-1,TRBJ2-7,-,-
CASSLTGGSGDTQYF,TGTGCCAGCAGCCTCACGGGGGGGAGTGGAGATACGCAGTATTTT,TRBV7-2,TRBJ2-3,many,TRBD2
CASSFRGLYAGGPRNEQFF,TGTGCCAGCAGCTTTCGAGGTTTATATGCGGGAGGGCCGCGGAATGAGCAGTTCTTC,TRBV11-2,TRBJ2-1,many,TRBD2
CASSLDPSGIYEQYF,TGCGCCAGCAGCTTGGACCCTAGCGGGATTTACGAGCAGTACTTC,TRBV5-1,TRBJ2-7,many,TRBD2
CASSLISGEANYGYTF,TGTGCCAGCAGCTTAATTTCCGGTGAGGCTAACTATGGCTACACCTTC,TRBV7-9,TRBJ1-2,-,-
CASSPIPTADEQYF,TGTGCCAGCAGCCCGATCCCAACAGCGGACGAGCAGTACTTC,TRBV4-2,TRBJ2-7,-,-
CSVSQGGTEAFF,TGCAGCGTGTCCCAGGGGGGCACTGAAGCTTTCTTT,TRBV29-1,TRBJ1-1,few,TRBD1
CSARDRRGGAEQYF,TGCAGTGCTAGAGATCGGCGGGGGGGGGCCGAGCAGTACTTC,TRBV20-1,TRBJ2-7,many,TRBD2
CASSQFGHTGELFF,TGTGCCAGCAGCCAATTCGGTCACACCGGGGAGCTGTTTTTT,TRBV16,TRBJ2-2,-,-
CASSPLGLDGYTF,TGTGCCAGCAGCCCTTTAGGGCTGGATGGCTACACCTTC,TRBV12-3/TRBV12-4,TRBJ1-2,many,-
CASSQGVGWGPQETQYF,TGTGCCAGCAGCCAAGGGGTTGGTTGGGGCCCACAAGAGACCCAGTACTTC,TRBV11-1,TRBJ2-5,-,-
CASAFHGLGNTF,TGTGCCAGCGCCTTCCATGGCCTAGGAAACACCTTC,TRBV2,TRBJ1-2,-,-
CASSLGLAGVSEQFF,TGTGCCAGCAGTTTGGGCTTAGCGGGAGTAAGTGAGCAGTTCTTC,TRBV28,TRBJ2-1,-,TRBD2
CASRRTEQRYQETQYF,TGTGCCAGCAGGCGGACAGAACAACGGTACCAAGAGACCCAGTACTTC,TRBV2,TRBJ2-5,many,-
CASSLQDMNTEAFF,TGCGCCAGCAGCTTACAGGATATGAACACTGAAGCTTTCTTT,TRBV5-1,TRBJ1-1,many,-
CSARDLLAGGVSYNEQFF,TGCAGTGCTAGAGATCTCCTAGCTGGTGGCGTTTCCTACAATGAGCAGTTCTTC,TRBV20-1,TRBJ2-1,many,-
CASSPGAPVGYGHTF,TGTGCCAGCAGCCCCGGGGCACCAGTCGGATATGGCCACACCTTC,TRBV28,TRBJ1-2,-,-
CSASTLAGSEGEGSTDTQYF,TGCAGTGCTAGTACCCTAGCGGGGTCAGAGGGCGAGGGTTCCACAGATACGCAGTATTTT,TRBV20-1,TRBJ2-3,few,TRBD2
CSVEEGGDEKLFF,TGCAGCGTTGAAGAAGGGGGGGATGAAAAACTGTTTTTT,TRBV29-1,TRBJ1-4,-,-
CASSQDSRRGTQYF,TGTGCCAGCAGCCAAGACTCCCGCAGGGGGACCCAGTACTTC,TRBV3-1,TRBJ2-5,-,-
CASSTRTSGAYNEQFF,TGCGCCAGCAGCACCCGGACTAGCGGGGCCTACAATGAGCAGTTCTTC,TRBV4-1,TRBJ2-1,-,TRBD2
CASSSLGGEQFF,TGTGCCAGCAGTTCCCTCGGGGGTGAGCAGTTCTTC,TRBV12-3/TRBV12-4,TRBJ2-1,many,-
CASSLLAGRYGQYF,TGTGCCAGCAGCCTACTAGCGGGGCGTTATGGGCAGTACTTC,TRBV7-2,TRBJ2-7,many,TRBD2
CASSQSLARGQETQYF,TGTGCCAGCAGCCAGAGTCTAGCGAGGGGGCAAGAGACCCAGTACTTC,TRBV3-1,TRBJ2-5,-,-
CASSPGLAGAIPRGNEQFF,TGTGCCAGCAGTCCCGGACTAGCGGGAGCTATACCCCGGGGCAATGAGCAGTTCTTC,TRBV12-3/TRBV12-4,TRBJ2-1,many,TRBD2
CSAREGVREKLFF,TGCAGTGCTAGAGAAGGGGTGCGCGAAAAACTGTTTTTT,TRBV20-1,TRBJ1-4,-,-